The rows below give T cell receptor beta chains drawn from one sample of a study of Ad26.COV2.S vaccination and SARS-CoV-2 variants. This table comes from immunoSEQ multiplex PCR, and its TCRdb copy is limited to in-frame clones, with some not included. The sample records a few hundred thousand clones, around four fifths being singletons. The sample here was peripheral blood, taken in a trial of Ad26.COV2.S vaccine versus placebo. The origin of the receptors is a person aged 18-60 years who received the Ad26.COV2.S COVID-19 vaccine or a placebo. The CDR3 runs from the conserved cysteine through the conserved F or W. A D gene is named only where the DNA matches it firmly. Clone size is given for some rows only: seen once, a few or many times, or a class if the clone is expanded.

TRBJ2-3	TRBV18	-	-	TGTGCCAGCTCACTCAACCCGGGGGTAAGCACAGATACGCAGTATTTT	CASSLNPGVSTDTQYF
TRBJ1-2	TRBV12-3/TRBV12-4	-	-	TGTGCCAGCACCCCGAGGGGTGATGGCTACACCTTC	CASTPRGDGYTF
TRBJ2-7	TRBV6-5	-	-	TGTGCCAGCATGAGGACTGTATACGAGCAGTACTTC	CASMRTVYEQYF
TRBJ1-4	TRBV21-1	once	-	TGTGCCAGCAGCAACCCCCCGAATGAAAAACTGTTTTTT	CASSNPPNEKLFF
TRBJ2-2	TRBV5-4	-	-	TGTGCCAGCAGCTCTTGGGACCCGGTGGGGACCGGGGAGCTGTTTTTT	CASSSWDPVGTGELFF
TRBJ2-5	TRBV28	-	TRBD2	TGTGCCAGCAGTTCCGTCCCGGGACTAGCGGGGGGCTGGGAGACCCAGTACTTC	CASSSVPGLAGGWETQYF
TRBJ2-7	TRBV2	once	TRBD2	TGTGCCAGCAGCCGGGGACTAGCGGGGGGCCCAATCCACGAGCAGTACTTC	CASSRGLAGGPIHEQYF
TRBJ2-1	TRBV21-1	-	-	TGTGCCAGCAGCATCCGGAGGGAGGGTGAGCAGTTCTTC	CASSIRREGEQFF
TRBJ2-2	TRBV4-2	-	-	TGTGCCAGCAGCCAAGAGAAGGAGTGGAGCCCCGGGGAGCTGTTTTTT	CASSQEKEWSPGELFF
TRBJ2-5	TRBV18	-	TRBD1	TGTGCCAGCTCACCGGCGGGACAGGGCCTCCGGACCCAGTACTTC	CASSPAGQGLRTQYF
TRBJ2-7	TRBV7-9	-	TRBD1	TGTGCCAGCAGCCCACCCTCAGGGGTAGACAGGGAAGGGCTAGTGGGGCAGTACTTC	CASSPPSGVDREGLVGQYF
TRBJ1-1	TRBV9	-	-	TGTGCCAGCAGCGTACGTAGGGACACTGAAGCTTTCTTT	CASSVRRDTEAFF
TRBJ1-2	TRBV13	-	-	TGTGCCAGCAGCCCGAGGCTGGAGGGTCACTATGGCTACACCTTC	CASSPRLEGHYGYTF
TRBJ2-5	TRBV21-1	-	-	TGTGCCAGCAGCATCGGCAGGGCAGGCTTTGAGACCCAGTACTTC	CASSIGRAGFETQYF
TRBJ2-5	TRBV6-1	-	-	TGTGCCAGCAGTGAAACAGCCCAAGAGACCCAGTACTTC	CASSETAQETQYF
TRBJ2-5	TRBV7-3	-	TRBD2	TGTGCCAGCAGCTTATTCGGGCTAGCGGGGTGGGAGACCCAGTACTTC	CASSLFGLAGWETQYF
TRBJ2-5	TRBV11-3	-	TRBD1	TGTGCCAGCAGCCTATCGGACAGGGGGGGGCAAGAGACCCAGTACTTC	CASSLSDRGGQETQYF
TRBJ2-7	TRBV5-4	-	TRBD1	TGTGCCAGCAGCTATGAAGAGCGATGGACAGGAGCTGCCTACGAGCAGTACTTC	CASSYEERWTGAAYEQYF
TRBJ2-2	TRBV7-3	-	-	TGTGCCAGCAGCCCCCGCGCCGGGCCAAATACCGGGGAGCTGTTTTTT	CASSPRAGPNTGELFF
TRBJ2-2	TRBV9	-	TRBD2	TGTGCCAGCAGCGTGAGCGGGAGTAACACCGGGGAGCTGTTTTTT	CASSVSGSNTGELFF
TRBJ2-2	TRBV2	few	-	TGTGCCAGCAGGGGGACCTCGGGCACCGGGGAGCTGTTTTTT	CASRGTSGTGELFF
TRBJ1-3	TRBV6-1	-	-	TGTGCCAGCAGGGGTAACTCTGGAAACACCATATATTTT	CASRGNSGNTIYF